This T cell receptor (beta chain) was sequenced during a study of blood T cell repertoires in COVID-19. The wider study: Sources were T cells, B-cell-depleted T cells, or PBMCs; the material itself was cDNA or gDNA.

Germline V gene sequence: CDR1 SGHAT, CDR2 FQNNGV. V was pared by 0 bases and J by 4 bases, with 5 bases of the junction left unmatched. CDR3 length: 16 residues. Clinical history as reported by participants underpinned cohort assignment. Some clones are missing from TCRdb's copy, which holds only in-frame ones; the method was immunoSEQ multiplex PCR. The table has 130,000 or so clones, around 84% seen once. The receptor comes from a man aged 35 to 55 with acute COVID-19. The chain recombines TRBV11-2 with TRBJ2-5; 10 bases line up with TRBD2. Sequencing used PBMCs or T cells enriched from blood (not recorded which). The CDR3 protein is CASSLDVLAGAETQYF. The CDR3 DNA reads as TGTGCCAGCAGCTTAGATGTCCTAGCGGGGGCAGAGACCCAGTACTTC.